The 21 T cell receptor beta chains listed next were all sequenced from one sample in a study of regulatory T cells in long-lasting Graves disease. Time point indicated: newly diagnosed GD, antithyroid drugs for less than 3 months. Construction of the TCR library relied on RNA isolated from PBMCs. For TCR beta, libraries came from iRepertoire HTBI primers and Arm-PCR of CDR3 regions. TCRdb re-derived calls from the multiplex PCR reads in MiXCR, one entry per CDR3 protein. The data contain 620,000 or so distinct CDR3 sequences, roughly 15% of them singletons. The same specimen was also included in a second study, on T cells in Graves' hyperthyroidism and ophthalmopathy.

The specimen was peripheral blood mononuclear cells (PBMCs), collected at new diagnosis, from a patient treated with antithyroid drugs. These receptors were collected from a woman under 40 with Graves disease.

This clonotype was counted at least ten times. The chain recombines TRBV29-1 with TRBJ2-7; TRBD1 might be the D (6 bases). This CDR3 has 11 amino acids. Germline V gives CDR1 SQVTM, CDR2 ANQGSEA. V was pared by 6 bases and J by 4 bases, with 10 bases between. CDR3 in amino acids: CSVEDRYEQYF. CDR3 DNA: TGCAGCGTGGAGGACAGATACGAGCAGTACTTC.

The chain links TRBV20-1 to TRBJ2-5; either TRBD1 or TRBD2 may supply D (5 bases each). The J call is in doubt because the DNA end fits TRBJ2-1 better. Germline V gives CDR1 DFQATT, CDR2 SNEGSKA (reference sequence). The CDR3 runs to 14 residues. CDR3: CSAHVGLAGFEQFF. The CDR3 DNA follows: TGCAGTGCCCATGTGGGGCTAGCAGGATTTGAGCAGTTCTTC.

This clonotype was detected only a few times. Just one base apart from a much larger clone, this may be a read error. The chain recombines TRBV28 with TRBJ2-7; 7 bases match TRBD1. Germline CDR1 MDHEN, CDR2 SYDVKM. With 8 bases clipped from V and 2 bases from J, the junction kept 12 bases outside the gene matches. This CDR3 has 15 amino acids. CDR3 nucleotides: TGTGCCAGCGGGGAGCAACAAACAGGGGCCTACGAGCAGTACTTC. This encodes CASGEQQTGAYEQYF.

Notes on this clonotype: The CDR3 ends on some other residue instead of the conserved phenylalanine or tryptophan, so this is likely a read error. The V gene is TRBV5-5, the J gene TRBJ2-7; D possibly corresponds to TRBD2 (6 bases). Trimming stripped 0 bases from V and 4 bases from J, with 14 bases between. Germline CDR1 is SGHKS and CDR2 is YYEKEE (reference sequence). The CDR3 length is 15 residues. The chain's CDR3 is CASSLGLASRYEQYL. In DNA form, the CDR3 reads TGTGCCAGCAGCTTGGGCCTAGCGTCCAGGTACGAGCAGTACCTC.

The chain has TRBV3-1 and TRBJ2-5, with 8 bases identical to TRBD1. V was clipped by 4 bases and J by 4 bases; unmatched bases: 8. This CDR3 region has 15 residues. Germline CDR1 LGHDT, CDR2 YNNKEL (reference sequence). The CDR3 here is CASSRSDRAVETQYF. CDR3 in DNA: TGTGCCAGCAGCCGGTCGGACAGGGCTGTAGAGACCCAGTACTTC.

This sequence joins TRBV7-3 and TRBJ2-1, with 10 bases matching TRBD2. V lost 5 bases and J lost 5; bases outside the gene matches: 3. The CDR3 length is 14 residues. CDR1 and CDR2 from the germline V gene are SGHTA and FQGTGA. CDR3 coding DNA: TGTGCCAGCAGCCTAGCGGGAGAGAACAATGAGCAGTTCTTC. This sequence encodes CASSLAGENNEQFF. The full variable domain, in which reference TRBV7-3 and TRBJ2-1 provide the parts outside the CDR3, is GAGVSQTPSNKVTEKGKYVELRCDPISGHTALYWYRQSLGQGPEFLIYFQGTGAADDSGLPNDRFFAVRPEGSVSTLKIQRTERGDSAVYLCASSLAGENNEQFFGPGTRLTVL.

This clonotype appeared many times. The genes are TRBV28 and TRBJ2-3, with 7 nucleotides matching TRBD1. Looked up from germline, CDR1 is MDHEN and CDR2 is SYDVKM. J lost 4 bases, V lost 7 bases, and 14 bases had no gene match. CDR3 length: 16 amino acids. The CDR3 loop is CASTINRQGSADTQYF. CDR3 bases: TGTGCCAGCACCATCAACCGACAGGGTAGCGCAGATACGCAGTATTTT.

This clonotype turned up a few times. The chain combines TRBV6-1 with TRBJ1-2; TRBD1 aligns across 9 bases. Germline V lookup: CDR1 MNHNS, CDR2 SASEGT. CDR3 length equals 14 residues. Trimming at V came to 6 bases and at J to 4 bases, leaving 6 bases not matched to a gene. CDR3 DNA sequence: TGTGCCAGCAGGGCGGGACAGGGATCCTATGGCTACACCTTC. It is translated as CASRAGQGSYGYTF.

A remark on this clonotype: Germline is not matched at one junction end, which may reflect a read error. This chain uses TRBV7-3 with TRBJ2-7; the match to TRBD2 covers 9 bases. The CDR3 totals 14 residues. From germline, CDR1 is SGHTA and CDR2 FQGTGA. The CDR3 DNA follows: TGTGCCAGCAGCCCCCTAGCGGGATCCTACAAGCAGTACTTC. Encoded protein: CASSPLAGSYKQYF.

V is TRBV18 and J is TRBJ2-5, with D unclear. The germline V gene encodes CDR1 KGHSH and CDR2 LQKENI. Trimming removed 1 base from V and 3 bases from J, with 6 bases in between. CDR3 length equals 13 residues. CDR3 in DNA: TGTGCCAGCTCACCACTCGATAAAGAGACCCAGTACTTC. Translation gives CASSPLDKETQYF. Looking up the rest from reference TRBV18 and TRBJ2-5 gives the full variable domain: NAGVMQNPRHLVRRRGQEARLRCSPMKGHSHVYWYRQLPEEGLKFMVYLQKENIIDESGMPKERFSAEFPKEGPSILRIQQVVRGDSAAYFCASSPLDKETQYFGPGTRLLVL.

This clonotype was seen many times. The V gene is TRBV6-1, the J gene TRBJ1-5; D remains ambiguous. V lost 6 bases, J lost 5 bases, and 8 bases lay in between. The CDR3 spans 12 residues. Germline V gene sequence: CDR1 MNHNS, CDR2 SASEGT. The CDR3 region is CASRAPDQPQHF. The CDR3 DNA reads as TGTGCCAGCAGGGCTCCGGATCAGCCCCAGCATTTT.

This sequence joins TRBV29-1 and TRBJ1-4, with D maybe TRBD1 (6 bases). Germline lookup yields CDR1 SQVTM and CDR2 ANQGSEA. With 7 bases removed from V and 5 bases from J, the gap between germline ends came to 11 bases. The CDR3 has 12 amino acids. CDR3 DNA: TGCAGCGCCCTGACAGGAAATGAAAAACTGTTTTTT. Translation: CSALTGNEKLFF.

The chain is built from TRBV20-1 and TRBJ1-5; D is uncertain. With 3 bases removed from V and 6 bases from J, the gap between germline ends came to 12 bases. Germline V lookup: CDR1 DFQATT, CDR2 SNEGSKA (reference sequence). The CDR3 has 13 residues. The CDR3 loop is CSARKGIIQPQHF. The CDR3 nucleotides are TGCAGTGCTAGGAAAGGGATAATTCAGCCCCAGCATTTT.

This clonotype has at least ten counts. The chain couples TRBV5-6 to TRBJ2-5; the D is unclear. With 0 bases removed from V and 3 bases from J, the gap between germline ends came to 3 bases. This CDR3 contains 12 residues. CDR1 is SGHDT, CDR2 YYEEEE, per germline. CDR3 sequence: CASSLVKETQYF. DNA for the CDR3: TGTGCCAGCAGCTTGGTAAAAGAGACCCAGTACTTC.

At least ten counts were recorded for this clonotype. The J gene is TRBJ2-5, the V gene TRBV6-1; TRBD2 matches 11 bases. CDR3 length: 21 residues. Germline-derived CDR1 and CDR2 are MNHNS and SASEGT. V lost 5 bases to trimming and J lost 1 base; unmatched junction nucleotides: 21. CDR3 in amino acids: CASSQQGIVFLAGGPQETQYF. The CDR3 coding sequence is TGTGCCAGCAGTCAACAGGGGATAGTATTCCTAGCGGGAGGACCCCAAGAGACCCAGTACTTC.

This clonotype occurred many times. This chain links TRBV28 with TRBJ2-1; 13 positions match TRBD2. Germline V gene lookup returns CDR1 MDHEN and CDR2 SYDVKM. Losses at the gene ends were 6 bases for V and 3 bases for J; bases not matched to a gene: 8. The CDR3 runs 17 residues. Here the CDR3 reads CASSTRTSGSIYNEQFF. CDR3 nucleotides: TGTGCCAGCAGCACCCGGACTAGCGGGAGTATCTACAATGAGCAGTTCTTC.

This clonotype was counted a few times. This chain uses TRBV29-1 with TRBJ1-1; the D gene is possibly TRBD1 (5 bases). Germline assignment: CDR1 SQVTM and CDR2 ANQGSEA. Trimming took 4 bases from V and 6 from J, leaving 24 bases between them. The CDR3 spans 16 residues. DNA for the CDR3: TGCAGCGTTGGTGGGGGGGGTGGGGTTAGGGGCGCTGAAGCTTTCTTT. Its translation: CSVGGGGGVRGAEAFF.

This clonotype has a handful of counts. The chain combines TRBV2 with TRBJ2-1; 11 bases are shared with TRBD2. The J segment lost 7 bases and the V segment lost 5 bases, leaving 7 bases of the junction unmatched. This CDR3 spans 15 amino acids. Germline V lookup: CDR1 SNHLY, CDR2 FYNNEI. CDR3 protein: CASSFWTSGLNEQFF. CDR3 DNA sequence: TGTGCCAGCAGTTTTTGGACTAGCGGGTTGAATGAGCAGTTCTTC.

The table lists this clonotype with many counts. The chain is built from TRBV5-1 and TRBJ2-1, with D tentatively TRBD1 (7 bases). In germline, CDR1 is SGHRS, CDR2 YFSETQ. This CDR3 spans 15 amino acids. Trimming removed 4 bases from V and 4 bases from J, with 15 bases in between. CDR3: CASSADREVYNEQFF. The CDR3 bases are TGCGCCAGCAGCGCCGACAGGGAGGTTTACAATGAGCAGTTCTTC.

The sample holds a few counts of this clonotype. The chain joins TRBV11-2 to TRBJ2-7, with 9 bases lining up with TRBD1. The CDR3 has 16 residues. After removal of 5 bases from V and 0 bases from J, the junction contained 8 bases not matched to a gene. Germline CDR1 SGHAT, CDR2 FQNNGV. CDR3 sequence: CASSPDWGQGSYEQYF. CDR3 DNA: TGTGCCAGCAGCCCTGACTGGGGACAGGGCTCCTACGAGCAGTACTTC.

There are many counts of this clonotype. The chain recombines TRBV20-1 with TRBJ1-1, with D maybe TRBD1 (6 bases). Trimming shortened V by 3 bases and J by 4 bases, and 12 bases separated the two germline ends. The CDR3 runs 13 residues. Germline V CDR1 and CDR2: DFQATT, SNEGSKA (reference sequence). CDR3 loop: CSASGGLGTEAFF. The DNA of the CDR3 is TGCAGTGCTAGTGGGGGGCTAGGCACTGAAGCTTTCTTT.